Each of the 26 T cell receptor beta chains below was sequenced from the same sample in a study of CD4 and CD8 cells across lung adenocarcinoma regions. From the PCR reads, TCRdb called clonotypes with MiXCR, one entry per CDR3 protein. The sample lists some 19,000 distinct CDR3 sequences, around half occurring once. Material: CD8+ T cells from the center of a lung tumor. The receptors stem from a female donor with lung adenocarcinoma. The CD4 and CD8 labels of this study may be unreliable.

Ten or more counts support this clonotype. The J gene is TRBJ2-1, the V gene TRBV7-9, with TRBD2 matching 12 bases. After removal of 4 bases from V and 11 bases from J, the junction contained 9 bases not matched to a gene. This CDR3 contains 15 residues. Germline V gene data show CDR1 as SEHNR and CDR2 as FQNEAQ (reference sequence). CDR3 coding DNA: TGTGCCAGCAGCTACAGGACTAGCGGGACAAGTAAGCAGTTCTTC. Translation gives CASSYRTSGTSKQFF.

This chain uses TRBV27 with TRBJ2-3, with 8 bases identical to TRBD2. Near its end, the DNA agrees better with TRBJ2-7, so the J call may be wrong. Germline loops: CDR1 MNHEY, CDR2 SMNVEV (reference sequence). This CDR3 region has 15 residues. Here the CDR3 DNA reads TGTGCCAGCGTCTCGGGGCGGGGGGCCACAGATATGCAGTACTTC. Amino acid sequence: CASVSGRGATDMQYF.

Notes on this clonotype: A much bigger clone sits one base away, suggesting this may be a read error. The chain links TRBV6-1 to TRBJ2-1; D may match TRBD1 or TRBD2 (6 bases each). The DNA end favors TRBJ2-7, so the J call may be wrong. Looked up from germline, CDR1 is MNHNS and CDR2 is SASEGT. The CDR3 loop spans 14 amino acids. In DNA form, the CDR3 reads TGTGCCAGCAGTGTAGGGACATGGGGGGCTGAGCAGTACTTC. It codes for CASSVGTWGAEQYF.

This clonotype was detected a few times. The chain combines TRBV3-1 with TRBJ2-5, with D possibly being TRBD2 (7 bases). V was trimmed by 6 bases and J by 2 bases, leaving 16 bases between them. The CDR3 length is 15 residues. Germline CDR1 and CDR2: LGHDT and YNNKEL (reference sequence). The CDR3 sequence: CASSPGGVGQETQYF. In DNA, the CDR3 is TGTGCCAGCAGTCCGGGGGGCGTGGGGCAAGAGACCCAGTACTTC.

This clonotype was seen a few times. The rearrangement joins TRBV4-1 to TRBJ2-5; the D gene could be TRBD1 or TRBD2 (5 bases each). CDR1 is MGHRA and CDR2 is YSYEKL in the germline V gene. CDR3 size: 16 residues. The V and J ends lost 0 bases and 1 base respectively, with 12 bases between them. DNA for the CDR3: TGCGCCAGCAGCCAAGATGGGGACGGTTCCCAAGAGACCCAGTACTTC. It specifies CASSQDGDGSQETQYF.

Details on this clonotype: Being one base from a much bigger clone, this may be a read error. This is likely a read error, given that the CDR3 carries no conserved phenylalanine or tryptophan at its end. The chain links TRBV27 to TRBJ2-1; no reliable D call. This CDR3 region has 13 residues. The V gene lost 5 bases and the J gene lost 4 bases, with 9 bases spanning the gap. CDR1 and CDR2 (germline): MNHEY, SMNVEV (reference sequence). For the CDR3, the DNA is TGTGCCAGCAGTCCCACTAATTACAATGAGCAGTTCTCC. The encoded protein is CASSPTNYNEQFS.

The gene calls are TRBV7-6 and TRBJ2-3, with D unresolved. Germline CDR1 and CDR2: SGHVS and FNYEAQ. Trimming removed 1 base from V and 7 bases from J, with 21 bases in between. This CDR3 region has 17 residues. CDR3 DNA: TGTGCCAGCAGCTTAGTCTTAGGGCAGGCTGCACAGCATACGCAGTATTTT. Translation gives CASSLVLGQAAQHTQYF.

CDR3 amino acids: CASSLVGGGYEQYF. As DNA, the CDR3 is TGTGCCAGCAGTTTAGTGGGAGGCGGGTACGAGCAGTACTTC. The chain uses TRBV6-5 and TRBJ2-5, with TRBD2 as a possible D gene (6 bases). The DNA end favors TRBJ2-7, so the J call may be wrong. This CDR3 region has 14 residues. Germline V lookup: CDR1 MNHEY, CDR2 SVGAGI.

This chain joins TRBV3-1 and TRBJ2-2; tentative D call: TRBD2 (5 bases). The CDR3 is 16 amino acids. Germline V gene data show CDR1 as LGHDT and CDR2 as YNNKEL (reference sequence). V was cut by 4 bases and J by 0 bases, with 12 bases left in between. The CDR3 protein is CASSPLAAANTGELFF. CDR3 DNA: TGTGCCAGCAGCCCTCTAGCAGCGGCGAACACCGGGGAGCTGTTTTTT.

V usage is TRBV6-5 and J usage is TRBJ2-1; TRBD2 might be the D (5 bases). Trimming shortened V by 4 bases and J by 7 bases, and 11 bases separated the two germline ends. The CDR3 loop spans 13 amino acids. The germline gives CDR1 MNHEY, CDR2 SVGAGI. The CDR3 spells CASSSGKLNEQFF. In nucleotides, the CDR3 is TGTGCCAGCAGTTCCGGGAAATTAAATGAGCAGTTCTTC.

This clonotype was counted a single time. An end of the junction differs from the germline gene, which may be a read error. The chain is built from TRBV6-1 and TRBJ2-5; D is tentatively TRBD1 or TRBD2 (6 bases each). This CDR3 is 16 amino acids long. Germline CDR1 reads MNHNS; CDR2 reads SASEGT. The CDR3, as DNA: TGTGCCAGCAGGGGGCTCGGGGGCAGGGACCAAAAGACCCAGTACTTC. It specifies CASRGLGGRDQKTQYF.

This clonotype was found many times. This chain connects TRBV27 to TRBJ2-3; D gene unclear. Trimming stripped 7 bases from V and 2 bases from J, with 10 bases between. The CDR3 runs 13 residues. In germline, CDR1 is MNHEY, CDR2 SMNVEV (reference sequence). CDR3 region: CASTRSSTDTQYF. DNA of the CDR3: TGTGCCAGCACTAGGTCTTCCACAGATACGCAGTATTTT.

This chain uses TRBV10-3 with TRBJ2-1; 8 nucleotides agree with TRBD1. Judging by the DNA end, TRBJ2-7 fits better; the J call may be wrong. Germline V gene lookup returns CDR1 ENHRY and CDR2 SYGVKD. The CDR3 contains 12 residues. This chain's CDR3 is CAISIRGHEQYF. In DNA form, the CDR3 reads TGTGCCATCAGCATCAGGGGGCATGAGCAGTACTTC.

This clonotype is labeled as medium-sized. The V gene is TRBV6-1, the J gene TRBJ1-2, with TRBD1 matching 7 bases. CDR1 and CDR2 from the germline V gene are MNHNS and SASEGT. The CDR3 has 16 amino acids. With 0 bases clipped from V and 4 bases from J, the junction kept 8 bases outside the gene matches. CDR3: CASSEAGTEKGYGYTF. CDR3 in DNA: TGTGCCAGCAGTGAAGCCGGGACAGAGAAGGGCTATGGCTACACCTTC.

The V call is TRBV6-1, the J call TRBJ2-1, with D hard to call. This CDR3 has 16 residues. V shed 2 bases and J shed 8 bases, with 19 bases lying between them. Germline assignment: CDR1 MNHNS and CDR2 SASEGT. CDR3 in amino acids: CASSEWPDGSIYEQFF. The CDR3 region has the DNA TGTGCCAGCAGTGAATGGCCTGACGGATCGATCTATGAGCAGTTCTTC.

Details on this clonotype: Mismatch with germline at one junction end may stem from a read error. The chain is built from TRBV5-1 and TRBJ2-1, with D possibly matching TRBD1 (6 bases). This CDR3 comprises 15 residues. Germline V gene data show CDR1 as SGHRS and CDR2 as YFSETQ. CDR3 loop: CASSLGQAPTREQFF. DNA of the CDR3: TGCGCCAGCAGCTTGGGACAGGCCCCCACCAGGGAGCAGTTTTTC.

This clonotype is deemed medium-sized. This chain uses TRBV6-5 with TRBJ2-3; 9 bases fit TRBD2. The germline V gene encodes CDR1 MNHEY and CDR2 SVGAGI. This CDR3 has 16 amino acids. V dropped 2 bases and J dropped 1; count of bases not matched to a gene: 4. CDR3 amino acids: CASSYGLAGGTDTQYF. DNA for the CDR3: TGTGCCAGCAGTTACGGGTTAGCGGGAGGCACAGATACGCAGTATTTT.

The chain uses TRBV27 and TRBJ2-4; D might be TRBD2 (6 bases). The V end was cut by 10 bases, the J end by 13 bases, with 23 bases between. This CDR3 region has 13 residues. The V gene's germline CDR1 is MNHEY and CDR2 SMNVEV (reference sequence). The CDR3 loop reads CATGVRAKDTQYF. CDR3 nucleotide sequence: TGTGCCACGGGGGTTAGAGCCAAAGATACGCAGTACTTC.

The chain joins TRBV6-5 to TRBJ2-3; weak D call: TRBD1 (5 bases). V dropped 2 bases and J dropped 4 bases, with 7 bases sitting between them. The CDR3 runs 13 residues. CDR1 is MNHEY and CDR2 is SVGAGI in the germline V gene. The chain's CDR3 is CASSYAGPDTQYF. As DNA, the CDR3 is TGTGCCAGCAGTTACGCAGGGCCAGATACGCAGTATTTT.

The gene calls are TRBV6-1 and TRBJ2-5, with D tentatively TRBD1 or TRBD2 (5 bases each). The CDR3 runs 15 residues. CDR1 is MNHNS, CDR2 SASEGT, per germline. With 4 bases removed from V and 11 bases from J, the gap between germline ends came to 23 bases. The CDR3 loop is CASSGGTASVGEQYF. Here the CDR3 DNA reads TGTGCCAGCAGTGGAGGGACCGCATCAGTGGGGGAGCAGTACTTC.

The chain recombines TRBV29-1 with TRBJ2-1, with D maybe TRBD2 (6 bases). Trimming removed 6 bases from V and 10 bases from J, with 25 bases in between. Germline lookup yields CDR1 SQVTM and CDR2 ANQGSEA. CDR3 length: 15 residues. CDR3 loop: CSVDMLQEGRGEQFF. CDR3 bases: TGCAGCGTCGATATGCTTCAGGAGGGGCGGGGAGAGCAGTTCTTC.

The chain joins TRBV4-1 to TRBJ1-4, with D perhaps TRBD1 (5 bases). V lost 3 bases and J lost 0, with 14 bases in between. The CDR3 is made up of 17 amino acids. From germline, CDR1 is MGHRA and CDR2 YSYEKL. This CDR3 is CASSQGVMRTTNEKLFF. DNA for the CDR3: TGCGCCAGCAGCCAGGGGGTGATGAGGACAACTAATGAAAAACTGTTTTTT.

This clonotype was seen a few times. The rearrangement uses TRBV7-3 and TRBJ2-1; 7 bases match TRBD2. Germline trimming cut 4 bases from V and 5 bases from J; bases unmatched to any gene: 2. The CDR3 length is 13 residues. Germline V gene sequence: CDR1 SGHTA, CDR2 FQGTGA. The CDR3 region has the DNA TGTGCCAGCAGCTATGGGGGGGACAATGAGCAGTTCTTC. Amino acid sequence: CASSYGGDNEQFF.

This sequence joins TRBV6-4 and TRBJ2-1, with 10 positions matching TRBD2. This CDR3 region has 14 residues. J was trimmed by 9 bases and V by 2 bases; bases with no gene match: 4. Germline CDR1 reads MRHNA; CDR2 reads SNTAGT. CDR3 nucleotide sequence: TGTGCCAGCAGTGACGGGCTAGCGGGAGCTGAGCAGTTCTTC. Translation gives CASSDGLAGAEQFF.

The chain uses TRBV6-1 and TRBJ2-4; D perhaps matches TRBD2 (7 bases). Trimming removed 11 bases from V and 10 bases from J, with 24 bases in between. This CDR3 spans 14 amino acids. The germline V gene has CDR1 MNHNS and CDR2 SASEGT. In nucleotides, the CDR3 is TGTGCCGGCAAGGGGGGGGGTGACCGAGAGATTCAGTACTTC. Encoded protein: CAGKGGGDREIQYF.

J is TRBJ2-3 and V is TRBV27; D may be TRBD1 or TRBD2 (6 bases each). Germline CDR1 reads MNHEY; CDR2 reads SMNVEV (reference sequence). This CDR3 comprises 16 residues. Trimming shortened V by 6 bases and J by 5 bases, and 21 bases separated the two germline ends. Written as DNA, the CDR3 is TGTGCCAGCAGGGGCCGTGGGGGCGGGGTCAAAGATACGCAGTATTTT. Translated: CASRGRGGGVKDTQYF.